This T cell receptor (beta chain) was obtained from a study of T cells in Graves' hyperthyroidism and ophthalmopathy. Trimming removed 3 bases from V and 7 bases from J, with 16 bases in between. This CDR3 comprises 14 residues. Germline values: CDR1 SGHTA, CDR2 FQGNSA. There were TCR beta CDR3 regions amplified from RNA transcripts. In the first-round RT-PCR of the TCR CDR3, the HTBI primer set was used. TCRdb re-analysed the multiplex PCR reads in MiXCR, keeping a single row per CDR3 protein. The data hold 550,000 to 600,000 distinct CDR3 sequences, with approximately 44% observed a single time. This TCR derives from an adult woman with Graves' disease, either hyperthyroidism or ophthalmopathy (not recorded which). The specimen sequenced was peripheral blood or thyroid tissue (not recorded which). The chain couples TRBV7-2 to TRBJ2-7, with D unclear. CDR3 nucleotides: TGTGCCAGCAGCTTCAACGGAGACGGAAGGGAGCAGTACTTC. Its protein is CASSFNGDGREQYF.